This T cell receptor beta chain was observed in a study of regulatory T cells in long-lasting Graves disease. The time point denotes: persistent/refractory GD, antithyroid drugs over 5 years with positive TRAb. PBMC RNA was the source of the TCR library. Combining iRepertoire HTBI primers with Arm-PCR of CDR3 regions, the authors built TCR beta libraries. One entry per CDR3 protein results from TCRdb running MiXCR on the multiplex PCR reads. There are about 660,000 distinct CDR3 sequences in the sample; approximately 29% occur only once, and 40% to 50% lies in the top ten. This CDR3 comprises 17 residues. The V segment lost 1 base and the J segment 6 bases; nucleotides outside the gene matches: 11. A remark on this clonotype: The antigen is not known.

Study-level points and caveats: More public clonotypes were shared by persistent patients (under 3,000) than by new patients (around 990).

Sequencing was performed on peripheral blood mononuclear cells (PBMCs), taken when the disease was refractory, from a patient treated with antithyroid drugs. The receptor comes from a female donor with Graves disease. The J gene is TRBJ2-2, the V gene TRBV12-3 or TRBV12-4; 7 bases are shared with TRBD1. CDR3 loop: CASSLGLLGQSPGELFF. The CDR3 DNA reads TGTGCCAGCAGTTTAGGGCTATTGGGACAGTCCCCCGGGGAGCTGTTTTTT.